Below, 9 T cell receptor beta chains from the same sample are listed, as sequenced in a study of control samples from healthy donors and cancer patients. Sequencing was performed with immunoSEQ multiplex PCR; in TCRdb, only in-frame clones are kept and a portion is missing. The table records around 6,000 clones, over 55% of them present only once. Sequenced input: formalin-fixed, paraffin-embedded tissue. These receptors were collected from a male donor with melanoma.

The chain couples TRBV6-4 to TRBJ2-7, with D possibly TRBD2 on 6 matching bases. Germline CDR1 is MRHNA and CDR2 is SNTAGT. Trimming left V 5 bases short and J 2 bases short, with 31 bases between. CDR3 length equals 20 residues. CDR3 in DNA: TGTGCCAGCAGTCCCTCTGAGAGCGGGCCAAAGGGTTCCCTCCCCTACGAGCAGTACTTC. This encodes CASSPSESGPKGSLPYEQYF.

This chain uses TRBV4-2 with TRBJ1-2; D is possibly TRBD1 (5 bases). V was trimmed by 0 bases and J by 3 bases, leaving 8 bases between them. Germline values: CDR1 LGHNA, CDR2 YNFKEQ. The CDR3 is made up of 14 amino acids. The CDR3 region has the DNA TGTGCCAGCAGCCAAGATTCGACAGACTATGGCTACACCTTC. This gives the protein CASSQDSTDYGYTF.

CDR3 in amino acids: CASSETSGYYNEQFF. CDR3 in DNA: TGTGCCAGCAGCGAGACTAGTGGTTACTACAATGAGCAGTTCTTC. The chain links TRBV2 to TRBJ2-1; tentative D call: TRBD2 (6 bases). Germline V lookup: CDR1 SNHLY, CDR2 FYNNEI. The CDR3 loop spans 15 amino acids. Trimming removed 6 bases at V and 3 bases at J, with 15 bases between.

This rearrangement joins TRBV6-5 to TRBJ1-6, with unresolved D. Germline CDR1 reads MNHEY; CDR2 reads SVGAGI. This CDR3 region has 14 residues. The germline V and J ends were trimmed by 11 bases and 10 bases, with 21 bases remaining between them. The CDR3 DNA follows: TGTGCCTTAAGTCGGGCGGGGAAAGGCTCACCCCTCCACTTT. It translates to CALSRAGKGSPLHF.

This chain connects TRBV7-6 to TRBJ1-6; no definite D call. V lost 4 bases and J 6 bases, leaving 7 bases between the germline ends. CDR3 length: 13 amino acids. Germline CDR1 reads SGHVS; CDR2 reads FNYEAQ. The CDR3 region is CASSSLLNSPLHF. CDR3 nucleotide sequence: TGTGCCAGCAGCTCCCTTCTTAATTCACCCCTCCACTTT.

The chain employs TRBV4-2 and TRBJ2-7; D not resolved. The CDR3 is 14 residues long. V was trimmed by 2 bases and J by 6 bases, leaving 14 bases between them. The germline CDR1 and CDR2 sequences are LGHNA and YNFKEQ. CDR3 DNA: TGTGCCAGCAGCCAATGGGGTCTCCGAGGCGAGCAGTACTTC. Its translation is CASSQWGLRGEQYF.

This sequence joins TRBV29-1 and TRBJ2-7, with TRBD1 matching over 10 bases. CDR1 is SQVTM, CDR2 ANQGSEA, per germline. Unmatched junction bases numbered 5, after V lost 7 bases and J lost 2 bases. The CDR3 is 13 amino acids. For the CDR3, the DNA is TGCAGCGCGGCCGGGACAGGGGCCTACGAGCAGTACTTC. Translated: CSAAGTGAYEQYF.

V is TRBV29-1 and J is TRBJ2-7; 8 positions match TRBD1. Germline assignment: CDR1 SQVTM and CDR2 ANQGSEA. The CDR3 length is 12 residues. V shed 6 bases, J shed 6 bases, and the junction held 7 bases outside the gene matches. As DNA, the CDR3 is TGCAGCGTGGCTACACAGGGGGGCGAGCAGTACTTC. This encodes CSVATQGGEQYF.

The rearrangement uses TRBV29-1 and TRBJ2-3, with 11 bases matching TRBD2. Per the germline V gene, CDR1 is SQVTM and CDR2 is ANQGSEA. V dropped 5 bases and J dropped 2; count of bases not matched to a gene: 9. The CDR3 spans 16 residues. The CDR3 DNA reads as TGCAGCGTTCCTCCTAGCGGGAGGTCATTCACAGATACGCAGTATTTT. It codes for CSVPPSGRSFTDTQYF.